Following are 28 T cell receptor beta chains from one sample sequenced in a study of shared clonotypes between healthy human individuals. TCRdb's table, derived via immunoSEQ multiplex PCR, lists solely in-frame clones and lacks some. The sample records about 960,000 clones, approximately 76% being singletons. The material sequenced was memory CD4+ T cells sorted from blood. Noted subset: CD45RA-negative fraction. These receptors all come from a young man in good health.

V usage is TRBV29-1 and J usage is TRBJ1-1, with 10 bases fitting TRBD1. The CDR3 loop spans 15 amino acids. Germline V gene sequence: CDR1 SQVTM, CDR2 ANQGSEA. Trimming cost V 4 bases and J 1 base; bases outside gene matches: 6. The CDR3 nucleotides are TGCAGCGTTGGACAGGGGGCGACCAAGAACACTGAAGCTTTCTTT. Encoded protein: CSVGQGATKNTEAFF.

V gene TRBV7-2 combines with J gene TRBJ2-7, with D hard to call. Germline V gene sequence: CDR1 SGHTA, CDR2 FQGNSA. V was cut by 5 bases and J by 2 bases, with 7 bases left in between. The CDR3 consists of 12 residues. Here the CDR3 reads CASSIGTYEQYF. CDR3 sequence (DNA): TGTGCCAGCAGCATAGGGACCTACGAGCAGTACTTC.

This clone was seen a handful of times. The chain has TRBV5-5 and TRBJ1-1, with D possibly being TRBD1 (6 bases). V shed 6 bases and J shed 4 bases, with 13 bases lying between them. The CDR3 consists of 13 residues. From germline, CDR1 is SGHKS and CDR2 YYEKEE (reference sequence). The DNA for the CDR3 is TGTGCCAGCAACGCTTGGGGGGCCACTGAAGCTTTCTTT. Protein product: CASNAWGATEAFF.

The CDR3 nucleotides read TGTGCCAGCAGCCCCGGGACTAGCGGGAGAAGGGCGAACACCGGGGAGCTGTTTTTT. Translating it yields CASSPGTSGRRANTGELFF. V is TRBV5-6 and J is TRBJ2-2, with TRBD2 matching 14 bases. Germline CDR1 reads SGHDT; CDR2 reads YYEEEE. This CDR3 is built from 19 residues. The V segment lost 4 bases and the J segment 0 bases; nucleotides outside the gene matches: 8.

The chain joins TRBV30 to TRBJ2-5; TRBD1 or TRBD2 may be the D gene (6 bases each). The CDR3 contains 13 residues. Germline V CDR1 and CDR2: GTSNPN, SVGIG (reference sequence). Trimming cost V 4 bases and J 5 bases, with 14 bases left between them. Here the CDR3 DNA reads TGTGCCTGGAATAAGGGGGGTAGGGAGACCCAGTACTTC. This translates into CAWNKGGRETQYF.

The chain joins TRBV19 to TRBJ1-1; no clear D gene. V shed 6 bases and J shed 6 bases, with 8 bases lying between them. The CDR3 has 11 residues. Germline V lookup: CDR1 LNHDA, CDR2 SQIVND (reference sequence). CDR3 DNA: TGTGCCAGTAGCTCCACCTCTGAAGCTTTCTTT. As protein: CASSSTSEAFF.

The chain joins TRBV7-9 to TRBJ2-3; the match to TRBD2 covers 8 bases. After removal of 3 bases from V and 2 bases from J, the junction contained 1 base not matched to a gene. Looked up from germline, CDR1 is SEHNR and CDR2 is FQNEAQ (reference sequence). This CDR3 region has 14 residues. The CDR3 sequence is CASSLGLDTDTQYF. The CDR3 DNA reads TGTGCCAGCAGCTTGGGACTAGACACAGATACGCAGTATTTT.

This rearrangement joins TRBV27 to TRBJ1-1, with D tentatively TRBD1 (5 bases). The V end lost 11 bases, the J end lost 1 base, and 14 bases lay between the germline ends. CDR1 and CDR2 from the germline V gene are MNHEY and SMNVEV (reference sequence). The CDR3 extends over 13 amino acids. Here the CDR3 reads CAAKGRGNTEAFF. In DNA form, the CDR3 reads TGTGCCGCCAAGGGACGGGGGAACACTGAAGCTTTCTTT.

The V and J genes are TRBV11-2 and TRBJ1-1; possibly TRBD1 for D (6 bases). Germline V gives CDR1 SGHAT, CDR2 FQNNGV. This CDR3 comprises 14 residues. V lost 3 bases and J lost 1, with 9 bases in between. The CDR3 protein is CASSFSRGNTEAFF. DNA for the CDR3: TGTGCCAGCAGCTTTTCCAGGGGGAACACTGAAGCTTTCTTT.

This clone was counted once. The chain recombines TRBV10-3 with TRBJ1-5; D is ambiguous. Trimming left V 4 bases short and J 3 bases short, with 16 bases between. Germline loops: CDR1 ENHRY, CDR2 SYGVKD. The CDR3 is made up of 16 amino acids. CDR3 coding DNA: TGTGCCATCAGTGCCTTTTCATCCGGCAACAATCAGCCCCAGCATTTT. Its protein product is CAISAFSSGNNQPQHF.

The V gene is TRBV19, the J gene TRBJ2-7; TRBD2 is a possible D gene (6 bases). V shed 3 bases and J shed 3 bases, with 15 bases lying between them. CDR1 and CDR2 from the germline V gene are LNHDA and SQIVND (reference sequence). This CDR3 comprises 15 residues. As DNA, the CDR3 is TGTGCCAGTAGTATTGGGGGAGGCGGGCTCTACGAGCAGTACTTC. It specifies CASSIGGGGLYEQYF. Based on the CDR3 plus reference TRBV19 and TRBJ2-7, the full variable domain is DGGITQSPKYLFRKEGQNVTLSCEQNLNHDAMYWYRQDPGQGLRLIYYSQIVNDFQKGDIAEGYSVSREKKESFPLTVTSAQKNPTAFYLCASSIGGGGLYEQYFGPGTRLTVT.

J is TRBJ1-4 and V is TRBV5-1; D gene ambiguous. The germline V gene encodes CDR1 SGHRS and CDR2 YFSETQ. The CDR3 has 14 residues. V was shortened by 4 bases and J by 0 bases, with 7 bases between the two germline ends. The CDR3 sequence is CASSPGTTNEKLFF. The CDR3, as DNA: TGCGCCAGCAGCCCCGGGACAACTAATGAAAAACTGTTTTTT.

J is TRBJ1-1 and V is TRBV19; 8 positions match TRBD1. The germline CDR1 and CDR2 sequences are LNHDA and SQIVND (reference sequence). The CDR3 length is 16 residues. Trimming took 5 bases from V and 5 from J; bases not matched to a gene: 13. CDR3 DNA sequence: TGTGCCAGTAGTCCCGGACAGGGACGGGTCAGAACTGAAGCTTTCTTT. It specifies CASSPGQGRVRTEAFF.

Only a few counts were recorded for this clone. The chain couples TRBV28 to TRBJ2-1, with a possible D match to TRBD1 (6 bases). V was cut by 5 bases and J by 8 bases, with 10 bases left in between. This CDR3 spans 12 amino acids. Germline lookup yields CDR1 MDHEN and CDR2 SYDVKM. CDR3 DNA sequence: TGTGCCAGCAGTCCGACAGGCGATGAGCAGTTCTTC. Its protein is CASSPTGDEQFF.

The rearrangement joins TRBV11-2 to TRBJ2-7, with 13 bases matching TRBD2. The CDR3 contains 19 residues. Unmatched junction bases numbered 11, after V lost 2 bases and J lost 1 base. Germline values: CDR1 SGHAT, CDR2 FQNNGV. CDR3 bases: TGTGCCAGCAGCTTATGGGGTGGACTAGCGGGAGATGTTTCCTACGAGCAGTACTTC. This translates into CASSLWGGLAGDVSYEQYF.

The chain joins TRBV19 to TRBJ1-2; no definite D call. Germline values: CDR1 LNHDA, CDR2 SQIVND (reference sequence). With 3 bases removed from V and 0 bases from J, the gap between germline ends came to 17 bases. This CDR3 is built from 17 residues. For the CDR3, the DNA is TGTGCCAGTAGTATGGGGTTTAGGGCAACCTCTAACTATGGCTACACCTTC. Translating it yields CASSMGFRATSNYGYTF.

Of note for this clone: The same CDR3 can be traced to other DNA sequences in this sample. The rearrangement links TRBV18 to TRBJ1-1; D call uncertain. The CDR3 covers 13 residues. The V end was cut by 3 bases, the J end by 1 base, with 6 bases between. The V gene's germline CDR1 is KGHSH and CDR2 LQKENI. This CDR3 reads CASSPGENTEAFF. The CDR3 DNA follows: TGTGCCAGCTCACCCGGCGAGAACACTGAAGCTTTCTTT.

Remarks on this clone: Germline is not matched at one junction end, which may reflect a read error. CDR3 coding DNA: TGTGCCATCAGTAGGGGAATGGAGCAGTACTTC. Translating it yields CAISRGMEQYF. The chain employs TRBV6-6 and TRBJ2-7; tentatively, D is TRBD1 (5 bases). Germline CDR1 and CDR2: MNHNY and SVGAGI (reference sequence). This CDR3 has 11 residues.

In regard to this clone: Additional DNA sequences in this sample encode the identical CDR3. This chain connects TRBV6-1 to TRBJ2-7, with a tentative D call TRBD2 (5 bases). In germline, CDR1 is MNHNS, CDR2 SASEGT. This CDR3 has 13 residues. Trimming left V 6 bases short and J 4 bases short, with 13 bases between. The chain's CDR3 is CASRDWSSYEQYF. The CDR3 DNA reads TGTGCCAGCAGGGACTGGAGCTCTTACGAGCAGTACTTC.

A word on this clone: Possible read error: a much larger clone is one base away. The rearrangement joins TRBV7-2 to TRBJ2-7; D is undetermined. This CDR3 comprises 13 residues. V lost 3 bases and J 7 bases, leaving 13 bases between the germline ends. Germline V gives CDR1 SGHTA, CDR2 FQGNSA. The CDR3 here is CASSLMELREQYF. DNA of the CDR3: TGTGCCAGCAGCTTGATGGAACTGAGGGAGCAGTACTTC.

The chain couples TRBV6-5 to TRBJ2-7, with 7 positions matching TRBD1. There are 15 residues in the CDR3. Germline V gene lookup returns CDR1 MNHEY and CDR2 SVGAGI. With 6 bases clipped from V and 0 bases from J, the junction kept 8 bases outside the gene matches. In DNA form, the CDR3 reads TGTGCCAGCAGCCTCGGGACAGACCCCTCCTACGAGCAGTACTTC. Translation: CASSLGTDPSYEQYF.

This chain connects TRBV18 to TRBJ2-3; possibly TRBD2 for D (5 bases). V lost 3 bases to trimming and J lost 1 base, with 8 bases between them. CDR3 length equals 14 residues. Germline CDR1 and CDR2: KGHSH and LQKENI. CDR3 in DNA: TGTGCCAGCTCACCGGACTGGCGCACAGATACGCAGTATTTT. Translated: CASSPDWRTDTQYF.

This clone was seen ten or more times. This chain joins TRBV11-2 and TRBJ2-2; TRBD1 agrees at 8 bases. CDR1 is SGHAT and CDR2 is FQNNGV in the germline V gene. This CDR3 contains 16 residues. V was pared by 6 bases and J by 1 base, with 7 bases of the junction left unmatched. CDR3: CASRPPGTGNTGELFF. The CDR3 DNA reads TGTGCCAGCAGGCCACCCGGGACAGGGAACACCGGGGAGCTGTTTTTT.

In this sample, this clone turned up once. The V and J genes are TRBV5-4 and TRBJ2-7; 8 bases are shared with TRBD2. CDR1 is SGHNT, CDR2 YYREEE, per germline (reference sequence). Trimming took 4 bases from V and 2 from J; bases not matched to a gene: 8. The CDR3 contains 15 residues. CDR3 DNA: TGTGCCAGCAGCCCGGGAGGGTCGCTAACCTACGAGCAGTACTTC. Translating gives CASSPGGSLTYEQYF. Supplemented by reference TRBV5-4 and TRBJ2-7, the full variable domain reads ETGVTQSPTHLIKTRGQQVTLRCSSQSGHNTVSWYQQALGQGPQFIFQYYREEENGRGNFPPRFSGLQFPNYSSELNVNALELDDSALYLCASSPGGSLTYEQYFGPGTRLTVT.

V is TRBV15 and J is TRBJ2-2; possible D gene TRBD2, 6 bases. Germline loops: CDR1 LNHNV, CDR2 YYDKDF (reference sequence). This CDR3 has 16 amino acids. The germline V and J ends were trimmed by 0 bases and 1 base, with 9 bases remaining between them. The CDR3 nucleotides read TGTGCCACCAGCAGAGATGGGCGGGGGAACACCGGGGAGCTGTTTTTT. It encodes CATSRDGRGNTGELFF.

The V call is TRBV6-1, the J call TRBJ2-3; 8 bases match TRBD2. The trim removed 6 bases at V and 0 bases at J, leaving 5 bases unmatched. Germline lookup yields CDR1 MNHNS and CDR2 SASEGT. The CDR3 contains 15 residues. The CDR3 is CASRVSGVSTDTQYF. CDR3 coding DNA: TGTGCCAGCAGAGTTAGCGGGGTTAGCACAGATACGCAGTATTTT.

The CDR3: CASSPLSAGRSSYEQYF. The CDR3 DNA is TGTGCCAGCTCACCACTGTCAGCGGGGAGGAGCTCCTACGAGCAGTACTTC. This chain joins TRBV18 and TRBJ2-7; 7 bases align to TRBD2. Germline CDR1 and CDR2: KGHSH and LQKENI. The CDR3 contains 17 residues. The ends lost 1 base at V and 0 bases at J; junction bases unmatched: 9.

This chain connects TRBV18 to TRBJ1-5; 12 nucleotides align to TRBD1. Germline trimming cut 4 bases from V and 4 bases from J; bases unmatched to any gene: 2. This CDR3 comprises 15 residues. CDR1 and CDR2 (germline): KGHSH, LQKENI. In nucleotides, the CDR3 is TGTGCCAGCTCACAGGGACAGGGGGCAAATCAGCCCCAGCATTTT. This translates into CASSQGQGANQPQHF.